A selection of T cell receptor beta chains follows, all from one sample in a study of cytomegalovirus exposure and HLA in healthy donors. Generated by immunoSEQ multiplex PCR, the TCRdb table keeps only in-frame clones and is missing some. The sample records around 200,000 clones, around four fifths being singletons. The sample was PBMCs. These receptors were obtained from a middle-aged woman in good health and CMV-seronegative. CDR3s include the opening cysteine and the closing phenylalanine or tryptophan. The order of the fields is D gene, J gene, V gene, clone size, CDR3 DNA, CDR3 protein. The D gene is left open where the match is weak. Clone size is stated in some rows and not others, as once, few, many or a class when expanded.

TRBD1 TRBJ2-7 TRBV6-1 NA TGTGCCAGCAGTGATCCGGCAGGGGGCGTCGAGCAGTACTTC CASSDPAGGVEQYF
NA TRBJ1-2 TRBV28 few TGTGCCAGCAGTTTATCCGGGAACTATGGCTACACCTTC CASSLSGNYGYTF
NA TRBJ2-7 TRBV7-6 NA TGTGCCAGCAGCGAAGGGAGTTCGTACGAGCAGTACTTC CASSEGSSYEQYF
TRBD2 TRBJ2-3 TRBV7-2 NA TGTGCCAGCAGCCCATCGGGTGCGGGAGGGCAGGCAGATACGCAGTATTTT CASSPSGAGGQADTQYF
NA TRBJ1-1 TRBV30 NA TGTGCCTGGGCCGGGGGAGAAGCTTTCTTT CAWAGGEAFF
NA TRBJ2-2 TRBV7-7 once TGTGCCAGCAGCAAAGACAGTTCCACGTTGGAGCTGTTTTTT CASSKDSSTLELFF
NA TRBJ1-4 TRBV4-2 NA TGTGCCAGCAGCCCCGCCCGCGGGGTGACTAATGAAAAACTGTTTTTT CASSPARGVTNEKLFF
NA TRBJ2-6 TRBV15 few TGTGCCACCAGCATATCAGGGCTGTCTGGGGCCAACGTCCTGACTTTC CATSISGLSGANVLTF
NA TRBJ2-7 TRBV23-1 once TGCGCCAGCAGTCATAAGACAGGGGAGGGTGGGCAGTACTTC CASSHKTGEGGQYF
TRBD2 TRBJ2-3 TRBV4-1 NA TGCGCCAGCAGCCAAGGACCGGGGGGAGATACGCAGTATTTT CASSQGPGGDTQYF
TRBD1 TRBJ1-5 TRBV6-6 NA TGTGCCAGCAGTTACGGACAGGGGATGAGCAATCAGCCCCAGCATTTT CASSYGQGMSNQPQHF
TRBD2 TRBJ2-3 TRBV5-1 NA TGCGCCAGCAAGGCGGGAGGGCCCCCAGATACGCAGTATTTT CASKAGGPPDTQYF
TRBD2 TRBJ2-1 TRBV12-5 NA TGTGCTAGTGGTTGGAACCGACTAGCGGGTTACAATGAGCAGTTCTTC CASGWNRLAGYNEQFF
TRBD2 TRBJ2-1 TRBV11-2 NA TGTGCCAGCAGCTTAGCTGGGGCTAGCGGGAGTATATATGAGCAGTTCTTC CASSLAGASGSIYEQFF
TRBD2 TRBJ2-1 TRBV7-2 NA TGTGCCAGCAGCTTAGCGCCTTGGACCGGGAGGGCCTATAATGAGCAGTTCTTC CASSLAPWTGRAYNEQFF
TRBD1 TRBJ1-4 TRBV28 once TGTGCCAGCAGTTCAGGACAGGCAACTAATGAAAAACTGTTTTTT CASSSGQATNEKLFF
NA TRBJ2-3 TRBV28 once TGTGCCAGCAGTTTCAGGGGAATCACAGATACGCAGTATTTT CASSFRGITDTQYF
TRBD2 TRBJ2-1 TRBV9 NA TGTGCCAGCAGCGTAGAGGGACTAGCGCCCTACAATGAGCAGTTCTTC CASSVEGLAPYNEQFF
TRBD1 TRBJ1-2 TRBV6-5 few TGTGCCAGCAGTAACAGGGGAGTGGGCTACACCTTC CASSNRGVGYTF
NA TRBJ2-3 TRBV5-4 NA TGTGCCAGCAGCTTGTCGCGACTAGATGTGACGCAGTATTTT CASSLSRLDVTQYF
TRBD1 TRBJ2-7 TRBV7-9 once TGTGCCAGCAGCTGGGGACAGCTCTACGAGCAGTACTTC CASSWGQLYEQYF
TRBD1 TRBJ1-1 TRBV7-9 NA TGTGCCAGCAGCCCCGAGACAGGGGCCCTAGCCGAAGCTTTCTTT CASSPETGALAEAFF
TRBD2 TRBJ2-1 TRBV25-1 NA TGTGCCAGCAGCCGAGCGGGAGAGGGGTCCAATGAGCAGTTCTTC CASSRAGEGSNEQFF
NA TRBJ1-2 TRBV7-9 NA TGTGCCAGCAGCTTAGCAGGAGCTTATGGCTACACCTTC CASSLAGAYGYTF
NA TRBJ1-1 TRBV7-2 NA TGTGCCAGCAGCTTAGGCTACAGGGCTGAAGCTTTCTTT CASSLGYRAEAFF
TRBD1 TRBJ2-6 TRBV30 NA TGTGCCTGGAGGAAGGGACAGGGGGCGTCTGGGGCCAACGTCCTGACTTTC CAWRKGQGASGANVLTF
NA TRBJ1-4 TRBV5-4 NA TGTGCCAGCAGCTTAAGACAGAATGAAAAACTGTTTTTT CASSLRQNEKLFF
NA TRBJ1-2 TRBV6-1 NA TGTGCCAGCAGTGAACTTGTCAGGGTCTATGGCTACACCTTC CASSELVRVYGYTF
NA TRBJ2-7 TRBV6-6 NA TGTGCCAGCAGTCCGGGGAGCTCAAGATTCTACGAGCAGTACTTC CASSPGSSRFYEQYF
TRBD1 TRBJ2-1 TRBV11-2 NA TGTGCCAGCAGCGCGACAGGGTCTGGTCTGAACAATGAGCAGTTCTTC CASSATGSGLNNEQFF
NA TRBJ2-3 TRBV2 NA TGTGCCAGCAGTGCCCCCTATCTAGCAAAGACCACAGATACGCAGTATTTT CASSAPYLAKTTDTQYF
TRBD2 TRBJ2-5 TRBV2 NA TGTGCCAGCAGTGGTCATTTCGGACTAGGCGAGCGAGAGACCCAGTACTTC CASSGHFGLGERETQYF
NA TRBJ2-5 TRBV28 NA TGTGCCAGCAGTTTTAGGGTTCGGGGACAAGAGACCCAGTACTTC CASSFRVRGQETQYF
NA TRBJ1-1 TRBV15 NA TGTGCCACCAGCAGAGTCTTTCGGGAAAACACTGAAGCTTTCTTT CATSRVFRENTEAFF
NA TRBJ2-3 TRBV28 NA TGTGCCAGCAGTCCACGAGCAGGCCGCACGCAGTATTTT CASSPRAGRTQYF
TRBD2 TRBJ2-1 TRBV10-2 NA TGCGCCAGCAGTGAGTCGGGGGCGGGAGGGACGTACAATGAGCAGTTCTTC CASSESGAGGTYNEQFF
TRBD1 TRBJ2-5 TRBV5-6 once TGTGCCAGCAGCTCGGGGATCAGGGGGCGCGAGACCCAGTACTTC CASSSGIRGRETQYF
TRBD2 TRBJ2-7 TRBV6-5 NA TGTGCCAGCAGTTCGCGCCTAGCGGTCTACGAGCAGTACTTC CASSSRLAVYEQYF
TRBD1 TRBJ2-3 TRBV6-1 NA TGTGCCAGCAGTGAAGGGGGACAGGGAATATACACGCAGTATTTT CASSEGGQGIYTQYF
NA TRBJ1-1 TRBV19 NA TGTGCCAGTAGTTACTCGGGGTGGGTGGGAAGGTCTGAAGCTTTCTTT CASSYSGWVGRSEAFF
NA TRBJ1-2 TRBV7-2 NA TGTGCCAGCAGTCCAACGACAGCTAACTATGGCTACACCTTC CASSPTTANYGYTF